A selection of T cell receptor beta chains follows, all from one sample in a study of response to subunit inactivated influenza vaccine. TCRdb reprocessed the RT-PCR reads via MiXCR and lists one record per CDR3 protein. The table shows 300,000 to 350,000 distinct CDR3 sequences, with 20% to 25% occurring only once. Sequencing was performed on PBMCs from blood, taken less than 22 months after vaccination. These receptors originate from a man aged 50 to 75 who received an inactivated influenza vaccine. Both conserved end residues are part of each CDR3. D genes are given only for firm matches. Size values are once, few and many counts, or a class for expanded clones, and some rows have none.

CASSARNGYGYTF TGTGCCAGCAGTGCACGCAACGGGTATGGCTACACCTTC - TRBV25-1 many TRBJ1-2
CATSDSKSWGGPDTQYF TGTGCCACCAGTGATTCGAAATCGTGGGGGGGCCCAGATACGCAGTATTTT - TRBV24-1 - TRBJ2-3
CASSPSGPLNTEAFF TGCGCCAGCAGCCCATCCGGCCCTCTGAACACTGAAGCTTTCTTT - TRBV4-1 - TRBJ1-1
CASSPQINTEAFF TGTGCCAGCAGTCCTCAGATAAACACTGAAGCTTTCTTT - TRBV12-3/TRBV12-4 few TRBJ1-1
CASSVGGEGTEAFF TGTGCCAGCAGCGTTGGGGGCGAGGGCACTGAAGCTTTCTTT - TRBV9 few TRBJ1-1
CASSPTPLNQPQHF TGTGCCAGCTCACCGACGCCCCTCAATCAGCCCCAGCATTTT - TRBV18 few TRBJ1-5
CATSRDPRVGDEQFF TGTGCCACCAGCAGAGATCCCCGGGTTGGCGATGAGCAGTTCTTC - TRBV15 few TRBJ2-1
CASRITETEAFF TGTGCCAGCAGGATAACAGAAACTGAAGCTTTCTTT - TRBV6-2/TRBV6-3 - TRBJ1-1
CASSQDGAATNEKLFF TGCGCCAGCAGCCAAGACGGGGCCGCAACTAATGAAAAACTGTTTTTT - TRBV4-1 few TRBJ1-4
CAISDSSGRSYNEQFF TGTGCCATCAGTGACAGTAGCGGGAGGTCCTACAATGAGCAGTTCTTC TRBD2 TRBV10-3 few TRBJ2-1
CASSRSRDRVDYGYTF TGTGCCAGCAGCCGGTCCCGGGACAGGGTGGACTATGGCTACACCTTC TRBD1 TRBV7-9 many TRBJ1-2
CSARDSGTGGHQPQHF TGCAGTGCTAGAGATTCCGGGACAGGGGGCCATCAGCCCCAGCATTTT TRBD1 TRBV20-1 many TRBJ1-5
CATSRDPGIQETQYF TGTGCCACCAGCAGAGATCCAGGGATCCAAGAGACCCAGTACTTC - TRBV15 - TRBJ2-5
CASSLGSVGSEAFF TGCGCCAGCAGCTTAGGATCGGTGGGGAGTGAAGCTTTCTTT - TRBV5-1 many TRBJ1-1
CSAKPPGEAFF TGCAGTGCAAAGCCGCCGGGAGAAGCTTTCTTT - TRBV20-1 - TRBJ1-1
CASSLVWGRGYTF TGTGCCAGCAGCTTAGTCTGGGGCCGGGGCTACACCTTC - TRBV7-2 - TRBJ1-2
CASSYGPRDGRGNTEAFF TGTGCCAGCAGTTACGGGCCCCGGGACGGAAGAGGGAACACTGAAGCTTTCTTT - TRBV6-5 few TRBJ1-1
CASSLSRGLGSYNSPLHF TGTGCCAGCAGTTTATCTCGGGGTTTGGGCTCCTATAATTCACCCCTCCACTTT - TRBV28 many TRBJ1-6
CASSEGLWEQFF TGTGCCAGCAGTGAAGGGCTGTGGGAGCAGTTCTTC - TRBV6-1 - TRBJ2-1
CASSTQGRGHIRGGYTF TGTGCCAGCAGTACACAGGGGAGGGGGCATATAAGGGGTGGCTACACCTTC TRBD1 TRBV12-3/TRBV12-4 many TRBJ1-2
CASSQDQRQARRTNYGYTF TGCGCCAGCAGCCAAGATCAGAGGCAAGCTAGGAGAACTAACTATGGCTACACCTTC - TRBV4-1 many TRBJ1-2
CASTTPGQGTEQYF TGTGCCAGCACCACACCGGGACAGGGGACCGAGCAGTACTTC TRBD1 TRBV28 - TRBJ2-7
CASSTTTGMGNQPQHF TGTGCCAGCAGCACGACGACAGGTATGGGCAATCAGCCCCAGCATTTT - TRBV7-2 few TRBJ1-5
CASSLFRDGAYEQYF TGCGCCAGCAGCCTGTTCAGGGACGGAGCCTACGAGCAGTACTTC - TRBV4-3 few TRBJ2-7
CASSARQVLGSPLHF TGTGCCAGCAGCGCCAGACAGGTTCTTGGTTCACCCCTCCACTTT - TRBV9 few TRBJ1-6
CASSYSGYPTDTQYF TGTGCCAGCAGTTACTCTGGATACCCCACAGATACGCAGTATTTT - TRBV6-5 - TRBJ2-3
CASSPRQGGYEQYF TGCGCCAGCAGCCCCCGACAGGGGGGATACGAGCAGTACTTC TRBD1 TRBV5-1 - TRBJ2-7
CASSEVPNYQPQHF TGCGCCAGCAGTGAGGTTCCGAATTATCAGCCCCAGCATTTT - TRBV10-1 - TRBJ1-5
CASSLAPGQGDQPQHF TGCGCCAGCAGCTTGGCGCCGGGACAGGGCGATCAGCCCCAGCATTTT TRBD1 TRBV5-1 few TRBJ1-5
CAISDSRVRYGYTF TGTGCCATCAGTGATAGCAGGGTTCGCTATGGCTACACCTTC - TRBV10-3 - TRBJ1-2
CASSLRTGDSPLHF TGTGCCAGCAGTCTCCGGACAGGGGATTCACCCCTCCACTTT TRBD1 TRBV6-1 many TRBJ1-6
CASSLAGGVGTEAFF TGTGCCAGCAGCTTAGCGGGGGGAGTTGGCACTGAAGCTTTCTTT - TRBV7-2 many TRBJ1-1
CASSPPMAGGPHEQYF TGTGCCAGCTCACCGCCCATGGCGGGAGGGCCCCACGAGCAGTACTTC TRBD2 TRBV18 - TRBJ2-7
CASSLALNNEQFF TGCGCCAGCAGCTTGGCTCTTAACAATGAGCAGTTCTTC - TRBV5-1 - TRBJ2-1
CAITELEGVGELFF TGTGCCATCACGGAACTGGAGGGAGTCGGGGAGCTGTTTTTT - TRBV10-3 - TRBJ2-2
CAINGGGNKEAFF TGTGCCATCAACGGTGGCGGAAATAAGGAAGCTTTCTTT - TRBV10-3 - TRBJ1-1
CASSYKTSGRFADTQYF TGTGCCAGCAGTTACAAGACTAGCGGGAGGTTTGCAGATACGCAGTATTTT TRBD2 TRBV6-2/TRBV6-3 few TRBJ2-3
CASSKQGDSNQPQHF TGTGCCAGCAGTAAACAGGGAGACAGCAATCAGCCCCAGCATTTT - TRBV12-3/TRBV12-4 - TRBJ1-5
CASSPPGLAGGSPSYF TGTGCCAGCAGCCCTCCCGGACTAGCGGGAGGGTCTCCGTCGTATTTT TRBD2 TRBV7-2 - TRBJ2-3
CASSQEVANYGYTF TGTGCCAGCAGCCAAGAGGTAGCTAACTATGGCTACACCTTC - TRBV3-1 few TRBJ1-2